This T cell receptor beta chain was observed in a study of blood T cell repertoires in COVID-19. Turning to the study itself: The analysed material was cDNA or gDNA that came from T cells, B-cell-depleted T cells, or PBMCs.

The age range of participants was about 18 to 89 years, with residence in about two dozen US areas. Which cohort a participant joined came from the clinical history participants gave. TCRdb's copy holds only in-frame clones and misses some; the assay was immunoSEQ multiplex PCR. This table has a few hundred thousand clones, more than 70% appearing once. This CDR3 is 11 amino acids long. Germline CDR1 reads GTSNPN; CDR2 reads SVGIG (reference sequence). Trimming stripped 7 bases from V and 4 bases from J, with 10 bases between. This clonotype originated in a woman in her thirties or forties with acute COVID-19. The sequencing sample was made of PBMCs or T cells enriched from blood (not recorded which). The chain links TRBV30 to TRBJ1-2; no reliable D call. CDR3 residues: CASQRIYGYTF. CDR3 DNA sequence: TGTGCCTCCCAGAGGATCTATGGCTACACCTTC.